The 15 T cell receptor beta chains below all came from one sample that was sequenced in a study of OX40 agonist ivuxolimab in advanced cancers. Libraries were prepared by immunoSEQ multiplex PCR; TCRdb keeps only in-frame clonotypes and omits some of them. The sample lists about 67,000 clones; around 82% were seen once. The sample here was CD4+ or CD8+ T cells sorted from blood, taken in a trial of the OX40 agonist ivuxolimab. The receptor set was obtained from an adult with an advanced solid tumor such as melanoma, head and neck, liver or kidney cancer.

CDR3 nucleotide sequence: TGTGCCAGCAGTTCCGGAGGACAGACCTACGAGCAGTACTTC. Translating it yields CASSSGGQTYEQYF. The chain combines TRBV6-6 with TRBJ2-7, with D perhaps TRBD1 (6 bases). V lost 4 bases and J lost 2, with 12 bases in between. Germline CDR1 reads MNHNY; CDR2 reads SVGAGI (reference sequence). The CDR3 is made up of 14 amino acids.

The genes are TRBV19 and TRBJ2-1; 7 nucleotides line up with TRBD1. After removal of 1 base from V and 6 bases from J, the junction contained 3 bases not matched to a gene. From germline, CDR1 is LNHDA and CDR2 SQIVND (reference sequence). The CDR3 sequence is 14 residues long. This chain's CDR3 is CASSIARGRNEQFF. CDR3 DNA: TGTGCCAGTAGTATAGCAAGGGGGCGCAATGAGCAGTTCTTC.

V is TRBV5-4 and J is TRBJ2-7; D remains ambiguous. V lost 4 bases, J lost 7 bases, and 18 bases lay in between. CDR1 is SGHNT, CDR2 YYREEE, per germline (reference sequence). This CDR3 has 14 residues. The CDR3 DNA sequence: TGTGCCAGCAGCCTGGACCGTTCTCTTGGGGAGCAGTACTTC. This encodes CASSLDRSLGEQYF.

V and J are TRBV27 and TRBJ2-3; maybe TRBD2 (6 bases). The CDR3 totals 14 residues. The V gene lost 5 bases and the J gene lost 4 bases, with 13 bases spanning the gap. CDR1 is MNHEY and CDR2 is SMNVEV in the germline V gene (reference sequence). As DNA, the CDR3 is TGTGCCAGCAGTCTCTCGACTAGTGCAGATACGCAGTATTTT. Translated: CASSLSTSADTQYF.

CDR3 amino acids: CASNWGGDQPQHF. CDR3 in DNA: TGTGCCAGCAACTGGGGTGGGGATCAGCCCCAGCATTTT. This chain uses TRBV2 with TRBJ1-5, with unresolved D. V lost 7 bases to trimming and J lost 5 bases, with 12 bases between them. Looked up from germline, CDR1 is SNHLY and CDR2 is FYNNEI. The CDR3 runs 13 residues. The full variable domain, completed using reference TRBV2 and TRBJ1-5, is EPEVTQTPSHQVTQMGQEVILRCVPISNHLYFYWYRQILGQKVEFLVSFYNNEISEKSEIFDDQFSVERPDGSNFTLKIRSTKLEDSAMYFCASNWGGDQPQHFGDGTRLSIL.

This clone showed up just once. J is TRBJ2-1 and V is TRBV13, with 9 nucleotides matching TRBD2. The germline gives CDR1 PRHDT, CDR2 FYEKMQ (reference sequence). The CDR3 covers 18 residues. J was trimmed by 2 bases and V by 5 bases; bases with no gene match: 13. The CDR3 coding sequence is TGTGCCAGCAGCCCGACTTGGCGGGAGGGGGTTGCCTACAATGAGCAGTTCTTC. Translating gives CASSPTWREGVAYNEQFF.

The chain joins TRBV4-1 to TRBJ2-2; the D gene is possibly TRBD2 (6 bases). V shed 3 bases and J shed 6 bases, with 23 bases lying between them. CDR1 is MGHRA and CDR2 is YSYEKL in the germline V gene. This CDR3 region has 18 residues. The CDR3 region has the DNA TGCGCCAGCAGCCAGGGACTCCTTGGAAGGCGAGTTCCCGGGGAGCTGTTTTTT. Translated, it gives CASSQGLLGRRVPGELFF.

The J gene is TRBJ2-1, the V gene TRBV7-9; D is perhaps TRBD2 (6 bases). Germline V gene sequence: CDR1 SEHNR, CDR2 FQNEAQ (reference sequence). V lost 5 bases and J lost 0, with 17 bases in between. The CDR3 spans 17 residues. CDR3 nucleotides: TGTGCCAGCAGCCCCAGGGACTTCCCCAGCTCCTACAATGAGCAGTTCTTC. Translation: CASSPRDFPSSYNEQFF.

The chain employs TRBV30 and TRBJ2-3, with D uncertain. The CDR3 runs to 12 residues. The germline CDR1 and CDR2 sequences are GTSNPN and SVGIG (reference sequence). The V end lost 4 bases, the J end lost 1 base, and 6 bases lay between the germline ends. CDR3 sequence (DNA): TGTGCCTGGAATGGAGGCACAGATACGCAGTATTTT. Its translation: CAWNGGTDTQYF.

The chain joins TRBV28 to TRBJ1-5; D gene ambiguous. CDR1 and CDR2 from the germline V gene are MDHEN and SYDVKM. V lost 4 bases and J lost 0, with 7 bases in between. There are 14 residues in the CDR3. CDR3 loop: CASSSAVSNQPQHF. For the CDR3, the DNA is TGTGCCAGCAGTTCAGCAGTTAGCAATCAGCCCCAGCATTTT.

This clone was recorded a few times. The chain carries TRBV7-9 and TRBJ2-3, with D unclear. CDR3 length: 14 amino acids. Germline V gene data show CDR1 as SEHNR and CDR2 as FQNEAQ (reference sequence). The ends were cut back, 1 base at V and 3 bases at J, with 8 bases in the middle. CDR3 DNA: TGTGCCAGCAGCTTAGACTACGGGACAGATACGCAGTATTTT. Its protein is CASSLDYGTDTQYF.

The chain combines TRBV6-5 with TRBJ2-3; D is undetermined. V dropped 6 bases and J dropped 6 bases, with 16 bases sitting between them. CDR1 is MNHEY and CDR2 is SVGAGI in the germline V gene. The CDR3 length is 14 residues. The CDR3 coding sequence is TGTGCCAGCAGCCCCCCTGGGGTGTCGGATACGCAGTATTTT. Residues: CASSPPGVSDTQYF.

This clone was seen once. This sequence joins TRBV5-1 and TRBJ2-5; 8 nucleotides line up with TRBD1. Trimming at V came to 4 bases and at J to 1 base, leaving 3 bases not matched to a gene. CDR1 and CDR2 from the germline V gene are SGHRS and YFSETQ. This CDR3 spans 14 amino acids. The CDR3 protein is CASSVTGVQETQYF. The CDR3 DNA follows: TGCGCCAGCAGCGTGACAGGGGTCCAAGAGACCCAGTACTTC.

This clone came up once. The rearrangement joins TRBV5-1 to TRBJ2-5; D is possibly TRBD1 (6 bases). CDR1 and CDR2 from the germline V gene are SGHRS and YFSETQ. The CDR3 extends over 15 amino acids. Between the trimmed V and J ends, which lost 2 bases and 3 bases, there was a span of 14 bases. The CDR3 loop is CASSFQGQSKETQYF. CDR3 nucleotides: TGCGCCAGCAGCTTCCAAGGACAGAGCAAAGAGACCCAGTACTTC.

V is TRBV11-3 and J is TRBJ2-5; 13 positions match TRBD2. V lost 5 bases to trimming and J lost 0 bases; unmatched junction nucleotides: 6. This CDR3 has 17 residues. Germline CDR1 reads SGHNT; CDR2 reads YENEEA. CDR3 nucleotides: TGTGCCAGCAGCCCGGGACTAGCGGGATTTGACCAAGAGACCCAGTACTTC. Amino acids: CASSPGLAGFDQETQYF.